These 3 T cell receptor beta chains came from one sample sequenced in a study of shared clonotypes between healthy human individuals. Method: immunoSEQ multiplex PCR; TCRdb's copy keeps in-frame clones and lacks some. The sample consists of hundreds of thousands of clones, around 96% of them appearing once. CD45RO-negative CD8 cells positively selected for CCR7 made up the naive population, which excluded terminally differentiated effector memory CD45RA+ cells. The sample consisted of naive CD8+ T cells sorted from blood. Receptors were obtained from a woman in her twenties or thirties in good health.

Points on this clone: Within the sample, other DNA sequences also encode this same CDR3. This chain uses TRBV7-9 with TRBJ2-7; no reliable D call. Trimming took off 1 base at V and 1 base at J, with 2 bases between the two ends. Germline V gives CDR1 SEHNR, CDR2 FQNEAQ (reference sequence). This CDR3 has 12 residues. The CDR3: CASSLGSYEQYF. In DNA, the CDR3 is TGTGCCAGCAGCTTAGGTTCCTACGAGCAGTACTTC.

In this sample, this clone turned up once. Other DNA sequences of this sample code for an identical CDR3. The chain joins TRBV5-1 to TRBJ2-2; D ambiguous. The length of the CDR3 is 12 residues. Germline V gives CDR1 SGHRS, CDR2 YFSETQ. Between the trimmed V and J ends, which lost 2 bases and 3 bases, there was a span of 2 bases. The CDR3 DNA reads TGCGCCAGCAGCTTAGACACCGGGGAGCTGTTTTTT. Translation: CASSLDTGELFF.

The rearrangement links TRBV27 to TRBJ1-5; a weak D match, TRBD1 (6 bases). Germline CDR1 MNHEY, CDR2 SMNVEV (reference sequence). This CDR3 has 16 residues. Trimming removed 6 bases at V and 2 bases at J, with 17 bases between. DNA for the CDR3: TGTGCCAGCAGCAGGGGTCCAGGGGCGGGCAATCAGCCCCAGCATTTT. Translation: CASSRGPGAGNQPQHF.